These T cell receptor beta chains were read from a single sample in a study of T cells after yellow fever vaccination. MiXCR was run by TCRdb on the 5' RACE reads, yielding one entry per CDR3 protein. This table holds 85,000 to 100,000 distinct CDR3 sequences, approximately 5.5% found once. The input for sequencing was CD8+ T cells sorted from PBMCs, taken 10 days after the yellow fever booster vaccination. The receptors shown here come from a man younger than 35 who received the YFV17D yellow fever vaccine. CDR3s include the opening cysteine and the closing phenylalanine or tryptophan. The D gene is left open where the match is weak. The size of a clone is reported for some rows only, either as once, few or many, or as a class for expanded clones.

clone size	V gene	J gene	D gene	CDR3 DNA	CDR3 protein
-	TRBV7-3	TRBJ1-1	-	TGTGCCAGCAGCTTGGGTCAGGGGCTCACTGAAGCTTTCTTT	CASSLGQGLTEAFF
few	TRBV6-4	TRBJ2-3	TRBD2	TGTGCCAGCAGGGGACTAGCGGGGGGTTTGAGTGGCACGCAGTATTTT	CASRGLAGGLSGTQYF
many	TRBV7-9	TRBJ2-3	TRBD2	TGTGCCAGCAGCTCGACACGAGCGGGGGCCTCCACAGATACGCAGTATTTT	CASSSTRAGASTDTQYF
few	TRBV29-1	TRBJ1-1	TRBD1	TGCAGCGGCGTGGGACAGGGGTTTCGCGGAGCTTTCTTT	CSGVGQGFRGAFF
-	TRBV20-1	TRBJ1-2	-	TGCAGTGCTCCCTGGGGACTCGGCTACACCTTC	CSAPWGLGYTF
few	TRBV9	TRBJ2-5	TRBD2	TGTGCCAGCAGCGGCTCACTAGCGGGGGGGCCCGAGACCCAGTACTTC	CASSGSLAGGPETQYF
-	TRBV6-6	TRBJ2-7	TRBD2	TGTGCCAGCAGTCCGGGACTAGCGGACGAGCAGTACTTC	CASSPGLADEQYF
few	TRBV19	TRBJ1-5	TRBD1	TGTGCCAGTAGTGGACAGGGGGATCAGCCCCAGCATTTT	CASSGQGDQPQHF
few	TRBV4-1	TRBJ2-1	-	TGCGCCAGCAGCCTCTCGGGGGTCCACGGGCCCTACAATGAGCAGTTCTTC	CASSLSGVHGPYNEQFF
few	TRBV6-6	TRBJ2-3	-	TGTGCCAGCAGTTACTCGTGGCAAAATACGCAGTATTTT	CASSYSWQNTQYF
few	TRBV10-3	TRBJ2-1	TRBD1	TGTGCCATCAGTGAGTCGGGACAGGGTATCTATGAGCAGTTCTTC	CAISESGQGIYEQFF
few	TRBV20-1	TRBJ1-5	-	TGCAGTGCTATCAGCCCCGGGTCCAAAGATTATCAGCCCCAGCATTTT	CSAISPGSKDYQPQHF
few	TRBV7-3	TRBJ2-2	-	TGTGCCAGCAGCGCAGGGGGGGGCGCGGGCACCGGGGAGCTGTTTTTT	CASSAGGGAGTGELFF
-	TRBV4-3	TRBJ2-3	TRBD2	TGCGCCAGCAGCCAACCCTCCCTAGCGGGGGTTACAGATACGCAGTATTTT	CASSQPSLAGVTDTQYF
-	TRBV11-1	TRBJ2-3	-	TGTGCCAGCAGCTGGCAGGGAGGCACAGATACGCAGTATTTT	CASSWQGGTDTQYF
few	TRBV5-1	TRBJ2-5	-	TGCGCCAGCAGCTTGGTGCGGACAGAAAAAGAGACCCAGTACTTC	CASSLVRTEKETQYF
-	TRBV7-9	TRBJ1-5	-	TGTGCCAGCAGCTTAGCTGGTCGCTATAGCAATCAGCCCCAGCATTTT	CASSLAGRYSNQPQHF
-	TRBV12-3/TRBV12-4	TRBJ1-4	-	TGTGCCAGCAGTTTCGGTCGGGGGACTGCAACTAATGAAAAACTGTTTTTT	CASSFGRGTATNEKLFF
-	TRBV12-3/TRBV12-4	TRBJ2-3	TRBD1	TGTGCCAGCAGTTCTCCGGGACAGTACACAGATACGCAGTATTTT	CASSSPGQYTDTQYF
-	TRBV7-6	TRBJ1-6	-	TGTGCCAGCAGCGGTACCGAGGGCTCGGCCCTCCACTTT	CASSGTEGSALHF
-	TRBV5-1	TRBJ2-1	TRBD2	TGCGCCAGCAGCTTGGTGGGACTAGCGGGGGGGTTCGCCTACAATGAGCAGTTCTTC	CASSLVGLAGGFAYNEQFF
-	TRBV29-1	TRBJ2-3	-	TGCAGCGTTGATAGCACAGGCACAGATACGCAGTATTTT	CSVDSTGTDTQYF
few	TRBV24-1	TRBJ2-3	-	TGTGCCACCAAGGGTCGTAACACAGATACGCAGTATTTT	CATKGRNTDTQYF
-	TRBV7-9	TRBJ1-6	-	TGTGCCAGCAGCATCGGACGGTTCAGCTCCTATAATTCACCCCTCCACTTT	CASSIGRFSSYNSPLHF
-	TRBV29-1	TRBJ2-2	-	TGCAGCGGCAGCGGCGGCACCGGGGAGCTGTTTTTT	CSGSGGTGELFF
-	TRBV7-2	TRBJ2-2	-	TGTGCCAGCAGCTTTCCGCACGGGGCGATGAACACCGGGGAGCTGTTTTTT	CASSFPHGAMNTGELFF
few	TRBV7-9	TRBJ1-1	TRBD1	TGTGCCAGCAGCTTGACAGGGGGCAGGGGGACTGAAGCTTTCTTT	CASSLTGGRGTEAFF
-	TRBV6-2/TRBV6-3	TRBJ1-2	-	TGTGCCAGCACGGTCGGTCCTAACTATGGCTACACCTTC	CASTVGPNYGYTF
few	TRBV28	TRBJ2-3	TRBD2	TGTGCCAGCGGAGACACCGGGACTAGCTTGACAGATACGCAGTATTTT	CASGDTGTSLTDTQYF
few	TRBV27	TRBJ2-2	-	TGTGCCAGCAGTCCTATGAGTCGGGGGATCTTGAACACCGGGGAGCTGTTTTTT	CASSPMSRGILNTGELFF
-	TRBV20-1	TRBJ2-5	-	TGCAGTGCTAGAGATCCATTGGGGGTAGAGACCCAGTACTTC	CSARDPLGVETQYF
-	TRBV5-1	TRBJ2-7	TRBD2	TGCGCCAGCAGCCCGTTGCCTCTTCTAGCGGGGGTGCCCTACGAGCAGTACTTC	CASSPLPLLAGVPYEQYF
-	TRBV12-3/TRBV12-4	TRBJ2-7	-	TGTGCCAGCAGTTCCCCACTCGGGAGCCGTTACGAGCAGTACTTC	CASSSPLGSRYEQYF
many	TRBV5-1	TRBJ2-7	TRBD2	TGCGCCAGCAGCGCTAGCGGGGGGTTTAGCTCCTACGAGCAGTACTTC	CASSASGGFSSYEQYF
-	TRBV6-2/TRBV6-3	TRBJ2-7	-	TGTGCCAGCAGTTACACAGGGAAATCTTCCGAGCAGTACTTC	CASSYTGKSSEQYF
few	TRBV6-5	TRBJ1-2	TRBD1	TGTGCCAGCAGAGGGACAGGGGCCTTCATAGGCTACACCTTC	CASRGTGAFIGYTF
-	TRBV6-1	TRBJ2-5	-	TGTGCCAGCAGACAAGGGGCGCAAGAGACCCAGTACTTC	CASRQGAQETQYF
many	TRBV28	TRBJ2-3	TRBD2	TGTGCCAGCAGTTTACCCAGGACTAGGAGCACAGATACGCAGTATTTT	CASSLPRTRSTDTQYF
few	TRBV4-2	TRBJ1-1	-	TGTGCCAGCAGCCCCCCGAGGGTCACTGAAGCTTTCTTT	CASSPPRVTEAFF
-	TRBV2	TRBJ1-4	-	TGTGCCAGCAGTGAAGCTGGGGCTAATGAAAAACTGTTTTTT	CASSEAGANEKLFF
-	TRBV29-1	TRBJ2-1	-	TGCAGCGTTGCCCCCCAGGGGGGGATCTCCTACAATGAGCAGTTCTTC	CSVAPQGGISYNEQFF
-	TRBV24-1	TRBJ2-1	-	TGTGCCACCAGTGAGCGAGGGGACAATGAGCAGTTCTTC	CATSERGDNEQFF
few	TRBV24-1	TRBJ2-3	TRBD2	TGTGCCACCAGTGACCCTGCTAGCGGGGGGCTCACAGATACGCAGTATTTT	CATSDPASGGLTDTQYF
many	TRBV29-1	TRBJ1-2	-	TGCAGCGTTGTCCAGGAGACAGCATATGGCTACACCTTC	CSVVQETAYGYTF
-	TRBV6-5	TRBJ2-6	-	TGTGCCAGCAGTTACGGGGTCGGGTCTGGGGCCAACGTCCTGACTTTC	CASSYGVGSGANVLTF
many	TRBV7-8	TRBJ1-2	-	TGTGCCAGCAGCGGGCGGGGACTTTTCGGCTACACCTTC	CASSGRGLFGYTF